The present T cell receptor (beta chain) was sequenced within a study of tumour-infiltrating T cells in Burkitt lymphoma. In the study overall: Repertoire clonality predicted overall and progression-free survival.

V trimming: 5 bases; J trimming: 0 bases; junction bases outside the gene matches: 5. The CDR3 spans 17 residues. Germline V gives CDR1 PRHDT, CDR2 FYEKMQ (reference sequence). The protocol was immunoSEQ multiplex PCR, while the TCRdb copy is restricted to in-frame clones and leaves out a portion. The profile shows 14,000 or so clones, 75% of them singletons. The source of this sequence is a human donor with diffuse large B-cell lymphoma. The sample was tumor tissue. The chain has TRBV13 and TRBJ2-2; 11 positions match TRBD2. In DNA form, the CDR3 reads TGTGCCAGCAGCCCTCTAGCGGGAGGAACGAACACCGGGGAGCTGTTTTTT. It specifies CASSPLAGGTNTGELFF.